Below, 32 T cell receptor beta chains from the same sample are listed, as sequenced in a study of identical twins. One entry per CDR3 protein results from TCRdb running MiXCR on the 5' RACE reads. The repertoire holds fewer than 650,000 distinct CDR3 sequences, with about 7.6% as singletons. These data also featured in a second study, about yellow fever vaccine responses in identical twins.

Sequencing input: PBMCs. Source of these receptors: a woman aged 18-35 years in good health.

The J gene is TRBJ2-5, the V gene TRBV7-9; D is unresolved. Trimming took off 5 bases at V and 1 base at J, with 20 bases between the two ends. This CDR3 contains 17 residues. Germline lookup yields CDR1 SEHNR and CDR2 FQNEAQ (reference sequence). The CDR3 loop is CASSPSLLRNLQETQYF. In DNA, the CDR3 is TGTGCCAGCAGCCCGTCCCTTTTGCGGAACCTCCAAGAGACCCAGTACTTC.

In its sample, this clonotype was seen many times. The gene calls are TRBV12-3 or TRBV12-4 and TRBJ2-4; possibly TRBD1 for D (6 bases). Trimming pared 6 bases from V and 8 bases from J, leaving 11 bases between. The CDR3 covers 12 residues. CDR3 nucleotides: TGTGCCAGCAGCCCGAGGACAGACATTCAGTACTTC. Protein product: CASSPRTDIQYF.

This clonotype was observed a handful of times. The rearrangement uses TRBV20-1 and TRBJ1-5; a weak D match, TRBD1 (5 bases). The germline CDR1 and CDR2 sequences are DFQATT and SNEGSKA (reference sequence). The CDR3 has 15 residues. The ends were cut back, 6 bases at V and 0 bases at J, with 15 bases in the middle. For the CDR3, the DNA is TGCAGTGCCCCCTCGGGGGGATATAGCAATCAGCCCCAGCATTTT. It encodes CSAPSGGYSNQPQHF.

This clonotype was observed a few times. The CDR3: CASSPAKPLHPSAEQYF. Here the CDR3 DNA reads TGTGCCAGCAGCCCCGCAAAGCCCCTACATCCATCGGCCGAGCAGTACTTC. V and J are TRBV5-5 and TRBJ2-7, with unresolved D. The CDR3 runs to 17 residues. CDR1 is SGHKS, CDR2 YYEKEE, per germline (reference sequence). The ends were cut back, 4 bases at V and 6 bases at J, with 26 bases in the middle. Using reference TRBV5-5 and TRBJ2-7 for the parts outside the CDR3, the full variable domain is DAGVTQSPTHLIKTRGQQVTLRCSPISGHKSVSWYQQVLGQGPQFIFQYYEKEERGRGNFPDRFSARQFPNYSSELNVNALLLGDSALYLCASSPAKPLHPSAEQYFGPGTRLTVT.

This clonotype has only a few counts. J is TRBJ2-1 and V is TRBV20-1; 9 bases are a match to TRBD1. Germline trimming cut 5 bases from V and 10 bases from J; bases unmatched to any gene: 15. Germline V gene data show CDR1 as DFQATT and CDR2 as SNEGSKA (reference sequence). CDR3 length equals 15 residues. In DNA, the CDR3 is TGCAGTGCTCGAACATTAGACAGGGGGTATGGCGAGCAGTTCTTC. It is translated as CSARTLDRGYGEQFF.

The chain recombines TRBV7-3 with TRBJ2-3, with 12 bases lining up with TRBD2. CDR3 size: 17 residues. The germline CDR1 and CDR2 sequences are SGHTA and FQGTGA. The V segment lost 5 bases and the J segment 3 bases; nucleotides outside the gene matches: 9. The DNA for the CDR3 is TGTGCCAGCAGCCTCAGACTAGCGGGAGTTGTTACAGATACGCAGTATTTT. It encodes CASSLRLAGVVTDTQYF.

The CDR3 nucleotides are TGCAGCGCTGTGATACCGGACTATGGCTACACCTTC. It yields the protein CSAVIPDYGYTF. The chain couples TRBV29-1 to TRBJ1-2; D is undetermined. CDR1 and CDR2 from the germline V gene are SQVTM and ANQGSEA. Deletions cut 7 bases from V and 3 bases from J, with 12 bases between. The CDR3 runs to 12 residues.

This clonotype was seen a handful of times. J is TRBJ2-6 and V is TRBV5-1, with D possibly being TRBD1 (6 bases). Between the trimmed V and J ends, which lost 6 bases and 1 base, there was a span of 17 bases. CDR3 length: 17 residues. The V gene's germline CDR1 is SGHRS and CDR2 YFSETQ. CDR3 sequence: CASTQSLQGSGANVLTF. The CDR3 DNA reads TGCGCCAGCACCCAATCACTACAGGGTTCTGGGGCCAACGTCCTGACTTTC.

V gene TRBV27 combines with J gene TRBJ1-1; 8 positions match TRBD1. The CDR3 has 15 residues. Germline values: CDR1 MNHEY, CDR2 SMNVEV (reference sequence). V was clipped by 4 bases and J by 1 base; unmatched bases: 5. CDR3 DNA: TGTGCCAGCAGTTCGAGACAGGGGTCGAACACTGAAGCTTTCTTT. Residues: CASSSRQGSNTEAFF.

This clonotype was seen only a few times. The V gene is TRBV7-2, the J gene TRBJ1-2, with D maybe TRBD1 (6 bases). The V gene's germline CDR1 is SGHTA and CDR2 FQGNSA. CDR3 length equals 14 residues. The V end was cut by 7 bases, the J end by 2 bases, with 14 bases between. CDR3 residues: CASTLPDRNYGYTF. CDR3 sequence (DNA): TGTGCCAGCACCCTCCCAGACAGGAACTATGGCTACACCTTC.

The chain links TRBV5-1 to TRBJ2-5; D gene uncertain. Germline V lookup: CDR1 SGHRS, CDR2 YFSETQ. The CDR3 is 15 amino acids. V was shortened by 3 bases and J by 2 bases, with 14 bases between the two germline ends. CDR3 nucleotide sequence: TGCGCCAGCAGCTCGATCAGACCCCCGCAAGAGACCCAGTACTTC. Amino acids: CASSSIRPPQETQYF.

This clonotype occurred many times. J is TRBJ1-1 and V is TRBV7-9; tentative D call: TRBD1 (5 bases). V was pared by 5 bases and J by 0 bases, with 13 bases between. The CDR3 contains 15 residues. Germline CDR1 reads SEHNR; CDR2 reads FQNEAQ (reference sequence). CDR3 DNA: TGTGCCAGCAGCCCCCGGGGCAGAATGAACACTGAAGCTTTCTTT. Translated: CASSPRGRMNTEAFF.

The chain employs TRBV7-2 and TRBJ2-7; D possibly uses TRBD1 or TRBD2 (5 bases each). Trimming pared 5 bases from V and 2 bases from J, leaving 10 bases between. This CDR3 spans 13 amino acids. Germline V gene sequence: CDR1 SGHTA, CDR2 FQGNSA. The CDR3 bases are TGTGCCAGCAGCCGGGACGGACCCTACGAGCAGTACTTC. It translates to CASSRDGPYEQYF.

This clonotype showed up many times. The chain joins TRBV9 to TRBJ2-1; 9 positions agree with TRBD2. The CDR3 has 15 amino acids. Germline loops: CDR1 SGDLS, CDR2 YYNGEE. After removal of 2 bases from V and 7 bases from J, the junction contained 7 bases not matched to a gene. CDR3 in DNA: TGTGCCAGCAGCGTCCGTAGCGGGAGATGGAATGAGCAGTTCTTC. Translated: CASSVRSGRWNEQFF.

The chain uses TRBV28 and TRBJ2-7, with TRBD2 as a possible D gene (5 bases). Between the trimmed V and J ends, which lost 5 bases and 6 bases, there was a span of 17 bases. CDR3 length: 14 amino acids. The germline CDR1 and CDR2 sequences are MDHEN and SYDVKM. DNA of the CDR3: TGTGCCAGCAGTACCCCGAGGAGGCGGCGCGAGCAGTACGTC. Protein product: CASSTPRRRREQYV.

CDR3 region: CASSSRGGAYTQYF. CDR3 sequence (DNA): TGTGCCAGCAGTAGCCGCGGGGGGGCTTATACGCAGTATTTT. This sequence joins TRBV6-2 or TRBV6-3 and TRBJ2-3, with TRBD2 matching over 9 bases. Germline CDR1 MNHEY, CDR2 SVGEGT. V gave up 5 bases and J gave up 7 bases; unmatched junction bases: 7. The CDR3 consists of 14 residues.

There are many counts of this clonotype. At one boundary the junction diverges from the germline segment, which might be a read error. The V call is TRBV5-1, the J call TRBJ2-1, with D maybe TRBD1 (6 bases). CDR1 is SGHRS and CDR2 is YFSETQ in the germline V gene. The CDR3 has 14 residues. The DNA for the CDR3 is TGTGCCAGCAGTTCAGGGGCTACCTACAATGAGCAGTTCTTC. This gives the protein CASSSGATYNEQFF.

This clonotype was seen many times. V usage is TRBV7-7 and J usage is TRBJ2-5; 8 bases line up with TRBD1. The CDR3 is made up of 15 amino acids. V was clipped by 1 base and J by 2 bases; unmatched bases: 3. Germline V gene data show CDR1 as SSHAT and CDR2 as FNYEAQ (reference sequence). CDR3 residues: CASSLGDRTQETQYF. The CDR3 DNA sequence: TGTGCCAGCAGCTTAGGGGACAGGACTCAAGAGACCCAGTACTTC.

This clonotype was observed a handful of times. V and J are TRBV15 and TRBJ1-1; 11 nucleotides match TRBD1. This CDR3 has 14 amino acids. With 5 bases clipped from V and 5 bases from J, the junction kept 4 bases outside the gene matches. Germline CDR1 is LNHNV and CDR2 is YYDKDF (reference sequence). Here the CDR3 DNA reads TGTGCCACCAGCCCCTGGGACAGGGGGACTGAAGCTTTCTTT. The encoded protein is CATSPWDRGTEAFF.

This sequence joins TRBV28 and TRBJ2-3, with 8 bases aligning to TRBD2. V shed 3 bases, J shed 3 bases, and the junction held 8 bases outside the gene matches. The CDR3 spans 16 residues. CDR1 is MDHEN and CDR2 is SYDVKM in the germline V gene. The chain's CDR3 is CASSFGAGGGTDTQYF. In DNA form, the CDR3 reads TGTGCCAGCAGTTTTGGCGCGGGAGGAGGGACAGATACGCAGTATTTT.

This clonotype was seen ten or more times. The chain carries TRBV3-1 and TRBJ1-6, with 7 bases fitting TRBD1. This CDR3 is built from 15 residues. In germline, CDR1 is LGHDT, CDR2 YNNKEL (reference sequence). V lost 5 bases, J lost 6 bases, and 7 bases stayed unmatched. For the CDR3, the DNA is TGTGCCAGCAGCTTAGGACAGGCGCTTAATTCACCCCTCCACTTT. This sequence encodes CASSLGQALNSPLHF.

This clonotype has only a few counts. This rearrangement joins TRBV12-3 or TRBV12-4 to TRBJ1-1; 12 bases are shared with TRBD1. The length of the CDR3 is 14 residues. V lost 0 bases and J lost 11; bases outside the gene matches: 4. This chain's CDR3 is CASSLALGQGAAFF. The CDR3 nucleotides are TGTGCCAGCAGTTTAGCGCTGGGACAGGGGGCGGCTTTCTTT.

This clonotype was counted between two and nine times. The chain carries TRBV12-3 or TRBV12-4 and TRBJ1-4; D might be TRBD1 (6 bases). This CDR3 has 17 residues. V was pared by 1 base and J by 4 bases, with 16 bases between. CDR3 protein: CASSLVGQGPYNEKLFF. DNA of the CDR3: TGTGCCAGCAGTTTAGTGGGACAAGGGCCTTATAATGAAAAACTGTTTTTT.

The rearrangement joins TRBV20-1 to TRBJ1-6, with 7 bases fitting TRBD1. The CDR3 runs 14 residues. Trimming at V came to 6 bases and at J to 8 bases, leaving 10 bases not matched to a gene. Germline CDR1 DFQATT, CDR2 SNEGSKA (reference sequence). CDR3: CSAPWAGGYSPLHF. The CDR3 DNA sequence: TGCAGTGCCCCCTGGGCAGGGGGTTATTCACCCCTCCACTTT.

In this sample, this clonotype turned up a few times. The V gene is TRBV29-1, the J gene TRBJ2-7, with D perhaps matching TRBD2 (5 bases). This CDR3 is 15 amino acids long. The V end lost 4 bases, the J end lost 0 bases, and 16 bases lay between the germline ends. Germline-derived CDR1 and CDR2 are SQVTM and ANQGSEA. The CDR3: CSVGGLVSSSYEQYF. The CDR3 region has the DNA TGCAGCGTTGGAGGGCTAGTCTCAAGCTCCTACGAGCAGTACTTC.

This clonotype was seen a few times. This rearrangement joins TRBV2 to TRBJ2-1; tentative D call: TRBD1 (6 bases). The germline gives CDR1 SNHLY, CDR2 FYNNEI. Trimming removed 7 bases at V and 4 bases at J, with 14 bases between. This CDR3 comprises 14 residues. The CDR3 loop is CASKGDLGYNEQFF. The CDR3 coding sequence is TGTGCCAGCAAGGGGGACCTTGGATACAATGAGCAGTTCTTC.

This clonotype was counted only a few times. The chain combines TRBV6-5 with TRBJ2-2; 9 bases line up with TRBD1. Germline V gives CDR1 MNHEY, CDR2 SVGAGI. The junction had 5 bases not matched to a gene; V was cut back by 1 base and J by 2 bases. CDR3 length: 17 residues. In DNA form, the CDR3 reads TGTGCCAGCAGTTACTGGACAGGGGCGATTAACACCGGGGAGCTGTTTTTT. This sequence encodes CASSYWTGAINTGELFF.

This clonotype came up many times. The J gene is TRBJ2-2, the V gene TRBV20-1; weak D call: TRBD1 (6 bases). The V end was cut by 0 bases, the J end by 5 bases, with 10 bases between. The CDR3 extends over 14 amino acids. Germline V gives CDR1 DFQATT, CDR2 SNEGSKA (reference sequence). CDR3 bases: TGCAGTGCTAGAGATAGAGGGGGAACCGGGGAGCTGTTTTTT. Encoded protein: CSARDRGGTGELFF.

In its sample, this clonotype was seen many times. The chain uses TRBV28 and TRBJ2-3, with D possibly being TRBD1 (6 bases). The CDR3 totals 16 residues. Trimming took off 4 bases at V and 0 bases at J, with 14 bases between the two ends. The germline gives CDR1 MDHEN, CDR2 SYDVKM. Here the CDR3 DNA reads TGTGCCAGCAGTTCCACTAGGGACACTAGCACAGATACGCAGTATTTT. As protein: CASSSTRDTSTDTQYF.

At least ten counts were recorded for this clonotype. The rearrangement links TRBV12-3 or TRBV12-4 to TRBJ1-5, with D unresolved. V was pared by 4 bases and J by 6 bases, with 10 bases between. The CDR3 contains 13 residues. This CDR3 is CASSSQRGQPQHF. The CDR3 bases are TGTGCCAGCAGTTCCCAGAGAGGTCAGCCCCAGCATTTT.

V usage is TRBV5-5 and J usage is TRBJ1-6, with TRBD1 identical over 9 bases. Per the germline V gene, CDR1 is SGHKS and CDR2 is YYEKEE (reference sequence). With V trimmed by 6 bases and J by 9 bases, 7 bases remained unmatched. The CDR3 consists of 14 residues. The CDR3 is CASNPGTGFSPLHF. In DNA form, the CDR3 reads TGTGCCAGCAACCCCGGGACAGGGTTTTCACCCCTCCACTTT.

The V and J genes are TRBV7-9 and TRBJ2-1; 12 bases are shared with TRBD1. The V gene's germline CDR1 is SEHNR and CDR2 FQNEAQ (reference sequence). The CDR3 has 15 residues. With V trimmed by 4 bases and J by 6 bases, 4 bases remained unmatched. CDR3 region: CASSSGQGAFNEQFF. The CDR3 DNA is TGTGCCAGCAGCTCGGGACAGGGGGCTTTCAATGAGCAGTTCTTC.